This entry is about one T cell receptor beta chain. TCR beta CDR3 regions were amplified from RNA transcripts. RT-PCR in the first round (using the HTBI primer set) targeted the TCR CDR3. Each CDR3 protein is one row after TCRdb ran MiXCR on the multiplex PCR reads. There are under 650,000 distinct CDR3 sequences in the sample; around 15% occur only once, and about 3.8% lies in the top ten. This sample is part of a study of T cells in Graves' hyperthyroidism and ophthalmopathy. Newly diagnosed hyperthyroidism, duration under 2 months, in patients aged 18 to 65. Germline V gives CDR1 GTSNPN, CDR2 SVGIG (reference sequence). V lost 2 bases and J lost 2; bases outside the gene matches: 8. This CDR3 has 16 residues.

The genes are TRBV30 and TRBJ2-3, with 9 bases fitting TRBD2. This sequence originates from a woman in her twenties or thirties with Graves' hyperthyroidism. Source material: blood. Written as DNA, the CDR3 is TGTGCCTGGAGTCTTACGGCGGGAGGGCTCACAGATACGCAGTATTTT. Protein product: CAWSLTAGGLTDTQYF.